The sequence of this TCR beta chain was determined in a study of T cells after yellow fever vaccination. Study-wide findings and caveats: In post-booster samples, most primary-vaccination clones reappeared (under 98% CD4, 88% CD8). Though it reached lower strength, the secondary response hit its peak faster, day 5 versus 15.

A process of 5'RACE template switching, which added a universal primer site and UMIs, was used to make TCR cDNA. TCRdb reanalysed the 5' RACE reads using MiXCR and keeps one entry per CDR3 protein. The data show some 340,000 distinct CDR3 sequences, over 8.5% seen once. The germline V gene encodes CDR1 SGDLS and CDR2 YYNGEE. The CDR3 covers 14 residues. Between the trimmed V and J ends, which lost 0 bases and 3 bases, there was a span of 7 bases. Comment on this clonotype: The target antigen is unknown.

Sequenced material: CD4+ T cells sorted from PBMCs, taken 45 days after the yellow fever booster vaccination. The rearrangement joins TRBV9 to TRBJ2-1; D not certain. The origin of this receptor is a young man who received the YFV17D yellow fever vaccine. For the CDR3, the DNA is TGTGCCAGCAGCGTAGTGACGGTCTACAATGAGCAGTTCTTC. This encodes CASSVVTVYNEQFF.